This passage covers 24 T cell receptor beta chains from one sample sequenced in a study of vaccination effects on CD4 cells after COVID-19. With the ViraFEST assay, the study expanded antigen-specific CD4+ T cells using viral peptide pools, then sequenced them. Culture proceeded for approximately 10 days, and CD4+ T cells were then isolated. All participants had two doses of either the BNT162b2 or mRNA-1273 vaccine. Sequenced by immunoSEQ multiplex PCR; TCRdb stores in-frame clones only, minus some. Of 70,000 to 95,000 clones listed, roughly 80% are singletons. These receptors' targets are unknown. The sample here was CD4+ T cells from PBMCs cultured with HCoV-OC43 spike peptides, taken after COVID-19 vaccination. The subset is: HCoV-OC43 spike overlapping peptide pool stimulation. These receptors were taken from a human donor who received a COVID-19 vaccine.

The chain recombines TRBV9 with TRBJ1-3; 7 positions agree with TRBD1. The CDR3 spans 15 residues. The germline gives CDR1 SGDLS, CDR2 YYNGEE. Losses at the gene ends were 2 bases for V and 7 bases for J; bases not matched to a gene: 9. In DNA form, the CDR3 reads TGTGCCAGCAGCGTTTCACAGGGGCAGGGGAACACCATATATTTT. This codes for CASSVSQGQGNTIYF.

This clone showed up just once. The V gene is TRBV28, the J gene TRBJ1-1; a possible D gene is TRBD1 (5 bases). This CDR3 region has 15 residues. Germline CDR1 is MDHEN and CDR2 is SYDVKM. Trimming took 8 bases from V and 4 from J, leaving 20 bases between them. The CDR3 reads CASPSPGRETTEAFF. The CDR3 DNA is TGTGCCAGCCCTTCACCTGGCAGGGAAACCACTGAAGCTTTCTTT.

The chain employs TRBV28 and TRBJ2-7; 8 positions agree with TRBD2. V lost 4 bases and J lost 2; bases outside the gene matches: 10. The CDR3 contains 16 residues. From germline, CDR1 is MDHEN and CDR2 SYDVKM. CDR3 coding DNA: TGTGCCAGCAGTTCCCCTCGGGGGGGTGTCACCTACGAGCAGTACGTC. Translated: CASSSPRGGVTYEQYV.

The chain carries TRBV5-6 and TRBJ1-1, with D tentatively TRBD1 (6 bases). CDR3 size: 17 residues. Germline V CDR1 and CDR2: SGHDT, YYEEEE. V gave up 4 bases and J gave up 1 base, with 20 bases separating them. Here the CDR3 reads CASSHRQAYTSNTEAFF. Here the CDR3 DNA reads TGTGCCAGCAGCCACCGACAGGCGTACACTTCGAACACTGAAGCTTTCTTT.

The J gene is TRBJ2-1, the V gene TRBV28; TRBD2 matches 8 bases. Trimming cost V 8 bases and J 5 bases; bases outside gene matches: 11. This CDR3 has 15 residues. In germline, CDR1 is MDHEN, CDR2 SYDVKM. CDR3 DNA: TGTGCCAGCCCTGGGTCGGGACTAGACGACAATGAGCAGTTCTTC. This encodes CASPGSGLDDNEQFF.

The chain joins TRBV7-6 to TRBJ2-3; 7 bases line up with TRBD2. Germline values: CDR1 SGHVS, CDR2 FNYEAQ. J gave up 8 bases and V 1 base, and 12 bases lay outside the gene matches. The CDR3 is made up of 16 amino acids. CDR3 nucleotides: TGTGCCAGCAGCTTAGTGTCTAGCGGCCTAGTTGGTACGCAGTATTTT. It specifies CASSLVSSGLVGTQYF.

This chain joins TRBV29-1 and TRBJ2-5; D is uncertain. The CDR3 consists of 12 residues. Trimming took off 1 base at V and 0 bases at J, with 3 bases between the two ends. Germline values: CDR1 SQVTM, CDR2 ANQGSEA. This CDR3 reads CSVEVYQETQYF. CDR3 coding DNA: TGCAGCGTTGAAGTGTACCAAGAGACCCAGTACTTC.

This rearrangement joins TRBV30 to TRBJ2-1; D is undetermined. Deletions cut 0 bases from V and 6 bases from J, with 9 bases between. CDR3 length: 13 amino acids. Germline V gene lookup returns CDR1 GTSNPN and CDR2 SVGIG (reference sequence). As DNA, the CDR3 is TGTGCCTGGAGTGTGTCCCCGTCCAATGAGCAGTTCTTC. This translates into CAWSVSPSNEQFF.

V gene TRBV5-1 combines with J gene TRBJ2-7; the D call may be TRBD1 or TRBD2 (5 bases each). The CDR3 has 14 residues. CDR1 is SGHRS and CDR2 is YFSETQ in the germline V gene. Trimming left V 9 bases short and J 2 bases short, with 18 bases between. CDR3 amino acids: CATSRDGDPYEQYV. Here the CDR3 DNA reads TGCGCCACCTCTCGGGACGGGGACCCCTACGAGCAGTACGTC.

This clone was seen only once. The CDR3: CASSSRRMTDTQYF. The CDR3 coding sequence is TGTGCCAGCAGCTCACGAAGGATGACAGATACGCAGTATTTT. This chain links TRBV7-2 with TRBJ2-3; no clear D. V was pared by 4 bases and J by 3 bases, with 11 bases between. CDR1 SGHTA and CDR2 FQGNSA come from the germline V gene. The CDR3 is 14 residues long.

J is TRBJ1-6 and V is TRBV4-1, with 7 bases matching TRBD1. The germline V gene encodes CDR1 MGHRA and CDR2 YSYEKL. The V and J ends lost 0 bases and 10 bases, in that order; junction bases with no gene match: 9. This CDR3 comprises 16 residues. CDR3: CASSQDRGQNRSPLHF. The DNA for the CDR3 is TGCGCCAGCAGCCAAGATAGGGGGCAGAATCGATCACCCCTCCACTTT.

The V gene is TRBV2, the J gene TRBJ1-6; perhaps TRBD1 as D (5 bases). The CDR3 runs to 14 residues. The germline V gene has CDR1 SNHLY and CDR2 FYNNEI. Trimming removed 7 bases from V and 13 bases from J, with 20 bases in between. CDR3 in amino acids: CASTTGTAWGPLHF. In DNA, the CDR3 is TGTGCCAGCACAACCGGGACGGCCTGGGGGCCCCTCCACTTT.

The V call is TRBV3-1 (or the pseudogene TRBV3-2), the J call TRBJ2-1; 9 nucleotides align to TRBD2. With V trimmed by 1 base and J by 10 bases, 8 bases remained unmatched. The CDR3 runs to 15 residues. The germline CDR1 and CDR2 sequences are LGHDT and YNNKEL (reference sequence). In DNA, the CDR3 is TGTGCCAGCAGCCAAGTAGCAGCGGGGGGATACGAGCAGTTCTTC. This codes for CASSQVAAGGYEQFF.

This clone was counted a few times. V and J are TRBV5-1 and TRBJ2-2; D might be TRBD1 (5 bases). Per the germline V gene, CDR1 is SGHRS and CDR2 is YFSETQ. V was trimmed by 0 bases and J by 3 bases, leaving 6 bases between them. This CDR3 is 14 amino acids long. CDR3 residues: CASSLGGHTGELFF. CDR3 nucleotide sequence: TGCGCCAGCAGCTTGGGGGGCCACACCGGGGAGCTGTTTTTT.

A few counts support this clone. The gene calls are TRBV5-1 and TRBJ1-1, with 8 bases fitting TRBD1. This CDR3 has 14 residues. Per the germline V gene, CDR1 is SGHRS and CDR2 is YFSETQ. V lost 3 bases, J lost 4 bases, and 5 bases stayed unmatched. The CDR3 DNA reads TGCGCCAGCAGCTCCTTCGACAGGGGCACTGAAGCTTTCTTT. Its translation is CASSSFDRGTEAFF.

The chain links TRBV6-5 to TRBJ2-7, with 7 bases that match TRBD1. Trimming cost V 8 bases and J 2 bases; bases outside gene matches: 9. From germline, CDR1 is MNHEY and CDR2 SVGAGI. The CDR3 length is 14 residues. The CDR3 DNA reads TGTGCCAGCGGGACCGGGACAGTAACCTACGAGCAGTACGTC. Translation: CASGTGTVTYEQYV.

This rearrangement joins TRBV9 to TRBJ2-3, with D perhaps matching TRBD1 (6 bases). This CDR3 has 15 residues. Germline V lookup: CDR1 SGDLS, CDR2 YYNGEE. Trimming took 4 bases from V and 0 from J, leaving 12 bases between them. For the CDR3, the DNA is TGTGCCAGCAGCTTACGACAGGATAGCACAGATACGCAGTATTTT. It encodes CASSLRQDSTDTQYF.

The chain uses TRBV10-3 and TRBJ1-6; D remains unclear. The V end lost 2 bases, the J end lost 0 bases, and 8 bases lay between the germline ends. This CDR3 is 16 amino acids long. CDR1 is ENHRY, CDR2 SYGVKD, per germline. The CDR3 region is CAISELGSSYNSPLHF. The CDR3, as DNA: TGTGCCATCAGTGAGCTAGGGAGCTCCTATAATTCACCCCTCCACTTT.

V and J are TRBV27 and TRBJ2-5, with D uncertain. The CDR3 covers 12 residues. The V gene lost 10 bases and the J gene lost 2 bases, with 11 bases spanning the gap. Germline values: CDR1 MNHEY, CDR2 SMNVEV (reference sequence). CDR3 nucleotide sequence: TGTGCCACCACCGACTTTCAAGAGACCCAGTACTTC. This translates into CATTDFQETQYF.

This clone was observed a few times. The V call is TRBV30, the J call TRBJ2-5; a possible D gene is TRBD2 (5 bases). With 0 bases removed from V and 3 bases from J, the gap between germline ends came to 8 bases. The CDR3 spans 13 residues. Per germline, CDR1 GTSNPN and CDR2 SVGIG (reference sequence). CDR3 protein: CAWSVGAEETQYF. As DNA, the CDR3 is TGTGCCTGGAGTGTGGGAGCGGAAGAGACCCAGTACTTC.

The gene calls are TRBV7-8 and TRBJ2-7, with D uncertain. V was clipped by 2 bases and J by 3 bases, with 8 bases between them. There are 13 residues in the CDR3. From germline, CDR1 is SGHVS and CDR2 FQNEAQ. In DNA form, the CDR3 reads TGTGCCAGCAGCTTAACAAGCAACTACGAGCAGTACGTC. Residues: CASSLTSNYEQYV.

The rearrangement uses TRBV5-4 and TRBJ2-3; D tentatively reads TRBD1 or TRBD2 (7 bases each). Deletions cut 3 bases from V and 1 base from J, with 15 bases between. The germline gives CDR1 SGHNT, CDR2 YYREEE (reference sequence). CDR3 length equals 16 residues. CDR3 nucleotides: TGTGCCAGCAGCTCGCAGGGGGGGGCCGGCACAGATACGCAGTATTTT. It codes for CASSSQGGAGTDTQYF. Full variable domain (remainder filled in from reference TRBV5-4 and TRBJ2-3): ETGVTQSPTHLIKTRGQQVTLRCSSQSGHNTVSWYQQALGQGPQFIFQYYREEENGRGNFPPRFSGLQFPNYSSELNVNALELDDSALYLCASSSQGGAGTDTQYFGPGTRLTVL.

This clone has more than one count but fewer than ten. J is TRBJ2-1 and V is TRBV6-5, with 11 bases lining up with TRBD2. Germline CDR1 is MNHEY and CDR2 is SVGAGI. V shed 6 bases, J shed 2 bases, and the junction held 3 bases outside the gene matches. This CDR3 has 15 residues. The CDR3 is CASSPLAGAYNEQFF. In nucleotides, the CDR3 is TGTGCCAGCAGCCCACTAGCGGGGGCCTACAATGAGCAGTTCTTC.

This chain links TRBV5-4 with TRBJ1-2; D is possibly TRBD1 (6 bases). V lost 5 bases to trimming and J lost 6 bases, with 14 bases between them. This CDR3 has 13 residues. The germline V gene has CDR1 SGHNT and CDR2 YYREEE (reference sequence). Here the CDR3 reads CASSLTGSHGYTF. The CDR3 DNA reads TGTGCCAGCAGTCTCACAGGGAGCCATGGCTACACCTTC.